A selection of T cell receptor beta chains follows, all from one sample in a study of identical twins. TCRdb redid the calling of the 5' RACE reads with MiXCR, one entry per CDR3 protein. The sample has a few hundred thousand distinct CDR3 sequences; around 9.6% are singletons. These data also featured in a second study, about yellow fever vaccine responses in identical twins.

Specimen: PBMCs. The receptors were gathered from a woman under 30 in good health. The CDR3 runs from the conserved cysteine through the conserved F or W. The order of the fields is clone size, D gene, V gene, J gene, CDR3 protein, CDR3 DNA. A D gene is named only where the DNA matches it firmly. Part of the rows lack a size; the others show once, few, many or a class for expanded clones.

many,-,TRBV6-6,TRBJ1-1,CASSWAAGENTEAFF,TGTGCCAGCAGTTGGGCGGCAGGGGAGAACACTGAAGCTTTCTTT
many,TRBD2,TRBV27,TRBJ2-7,CASSLSGGEQYF,TGTGCCAGCAGTTTATCGGGGGGGGAGCAGTACTTC
many,TRBD2,TRBV6-5,TRBJ2-1,CASSYNAGGKQNEQFF,TGTGCCAGCAGTTATAACGCCGGGGGGAAACAGAATGAGCAGTTCTTC
many,TRBD2,TRBV11-1,TRBJ2-1,CASSLSSASGRAGNEQFF,TGTGCCAGCAGCTTAAGCTCGGCTAGCGGGAGGGCCGGCAATGAGCAGTTCTTC
-,TRBD2,TRBV6-5,TRBJ2-3,CASSYSGGDPDTQYF,TGTGCCAGCAGTTACTCCGGGGGGGACCCAGATACGCAGTATTTT
few,-,TRBV7-3,TRBJ2-1,CASSNTPNEQFF,TGTGCCAGCAGCAATACCCCCAATGAGCAGTTCTTC
few,-,TRBV20-1,TRBJ2-7,CSGVIETEQYF,TGCAGTGGGGTCATCGAGACCGAGCAGTACTTC
-,-,TRBV30,TRBJ2-7,CAWVPRSGLSGDEQYF,TGTGCCTGGGTCCCCCGCTCAGGGCTGTCCGGCGACGAGCAGTACTTC
few,-,TRBV5-1,TRBJ2-1,CASSLDPGGHEQFF,TGCGCCAGCAGCTTGGACCCTGGGGGGCATGAGCAGTTCTTC
many,-,TRBV2,TRBJ1-2,CASSTGQNYGYTF,TGTGCCAGCAGTACAGGACAGAACTATGGCTACACCTTC
-,-,TRBV7-3,TRBJ2-2,CASSTVATGELFF,TGTGCCAGCAGCACAGTAGCTACCGGGGAGCTGTTTTTT
few,TRBD1,TRBV7-2,TRBJ2-7,CASSDRGREQYF,TGTGCCAGCAGCGACAGGGGGCGTGAGCAGTACTTC
many,TRBD2,TRBV3-1,TRBJ2-7,CASSLGLAGGHEQYF,TGTGCCAGCAGCCTCGGACTAGCGGGGGGGCACGAGCAGTACTTC
many,-,TRBV3-1,TRBJ2-5,CASRREGGSLETQYF,TGTGCCAGCAGAAGGGAGGGGGGGTCCTTAGAGACCCAGTACTTC
-,TRBD2,TRBV11-1,TRBJ2-3,CASSPRSSGGITRDTQYF,TGTGCCAGCAGCCCACGGTCTAGCGGGGGGATCACACGGGATACGCAGTATTTT
few,-,TRBV20-1,TRBJ2-5,CSARRMGREETQYF,TGCAGTGCTAGACGGATGGGTCGGGAAGAGACCCAGTACTTC
many,TRBD2,TRBV29-1,TRBJ2-5,CSVALAGGWETQYF,TGCAGCGTTGCACTAGCGGGAGGTTGGGAGACCCAGTACTTC
-,TRBD2,TRBV27,TRBJ2-5,CASSKRGQETQYF,TGTGCCAGCTCTAAGCGGGGGCAGGAGACCCAGTACTTC
many,-,TRBV20-1,TRBJ2-7,CSAQWSYEQYF,TGCAGTGCTCAGTGGTCGTACGAGCAGTACTTC
many,-,TRBV24-1,TRBJ2-3,CATSDPTPKGTDTQYF,TGTGCCACCAGTGATCCGACCCCCAAAGGCACAGATACGCAGTATTTT
many,-,TRBV5-1,TRBJ2-2,CASSSLPGQQTGELFF,TGCGCCAGCAGCTCCTTACCTGGACAGCAAACCGGGGAGCTGTTTTTT
many,-,TRBV12-3/TRBV12-4,TRBJ2-7,CATSPRFTYEQYF,TGTGCCACCTCGCCCCGGTTCACCTACGAGCAGTACTTC
-,TRBD2,TRBV11-2,TRBJ2-3,CASSRGVSGGLSTDTQYF,TGTGCCAGCAGCCGAGGGGTTAGCGGGGGCCTTAGCACAGATACGCAGTATTTT
many,TRBD1,TRBV3-1,TRBJ2-4,CASSQGSGQGAKNIQYF,TGTGCCAGCAGCCAAGGCTCGGGACAGGGGGCGAAAAACATTCAGTACTTC
-,-,TRBV19,TRBJ1-1,CASRIGKASNTEAFF,TGTGCCAGTAGAATCGGGAAGGCCTCGAACACTGAAGCTTTCTTT
many,TRBD2,TRBV20-1,TRBJ2-1,CSAEGTSGGFGNEQFF,TGCAGTGCTGAAGGGACTAGCGGGGGGTTTGGCAATGAGCAGTTCTTC
many,-,TRBV5-1,TRBJ2-3,CASRGQTHTDTQYF,TGCGCCAGCCGTGGACAGACCCACACAGATACGCAGTATTTT
-,-,TRBV5-6,TRBJ2-5,CASSSFPETQYF,TGTGCCAGCAGCTCGTTTCCAGAGACCCAGTACTTC
few,TRBD2,TRBV2,TRBJ2-3,CASGTSGGVSSTDTQYF,TGTGCCAGCGGGACTAGCGGGGGGGTCTCTAGCACAGATACGCAGTATTTT
few,TRBD2,TRBV9,TRBJ2-2,CASSVAGGGNTGELFF,TGTGCCAGCAGCGTAGCCGGCGGGGGGAACACCGGGGAGCTGTTTTTT
-,-,TRBV10-3,TRBJ1-5,CAISESGVGNQPQHF,TGTGCCATCAGTGAGTCGGGGGTCGGCAATCAGCCCCAGCATTTT
-,TRBD2,TRBV6-1,TRBJ2-7,CASQLTAVTGGEQYF,TGTGCCAGCCAACTTACAGCAGTTACGGGGGGGGAGCAGTACTTC
many,TRBD2,TRBV3-1,TRBJ2-1,CASSQDGGAYNEQFF,TGTGCCAGCAGCCAAGACGGGGGGGCCTACAATGAGCAGTTCTTC
few,-,TRBV7-2,TRBJ2-3,CASSLTSQGWTDTQYF,TGTGCCAGCAGCCTAACTTCTCAGGGTTGGACAGATACGCAGTATTTT
-,-,TRBV6-4,TRBJ2-5,CASSGLLGQEGADETQYF,TGTGCCAGCAGTGGACTCCTAGGACAGGAGGGGGCGGATGAGACCCAGTACTTC
few,-,TRBV20-1,TRBJ2-1,CSARDQWGDRYNEQFF,TGCAGTGCTAGAGATCAATGGGGGGACCGATACAATGAGCAGTTCTTC
-,TRBD2,TRBV12-3/TRBV12-4,TRBJ2-7,CASRGSRTSGEQYF,TGTGCCAGCAGGGGGTCCAGGACTAGCGGCGAGCAGTACTTC
few,-,TRBV3-1,TRBJ2-3,CASSLGLSPDTQYF,TGTGCCAGCAGCCTCGGACTTTCCCCGGATACGCAGTATTTT
many,TRBD1,TRBV7-9,TRBJ2-5,CASSRGDRVVQETQYF,TGTGCCAGCAGCCGCGGGGACAGGGTAGTTCAGGAGACCCAGTACTTC
many,TRBD2,TRBV7-3,TRBJ2-5,CASSLMWFGTSGGGEETQYF,TGTGCCAGCAGCTTAATGTGGTTCGGGACTAGCGGAGGAGGAGAAGAGACCCAGTACTTC
-,TRBD1,TRBV27,TRBJ2-7,CASSSYRGQYEQYF,TGTGCCAGCAGTTCCTACAGGGGGCAATACGAGCAGTACTTC
few,TRBD2,TRBV18,TRBJ2-7,CASSPLGLAGGFSYEQYF,TGTGCCAGCTCACCTTTGGGACTAGCGGGGGGTTTTTCCTACGAGCAGTACTTC